The 18 T cell receptor beta chains listed next were all sequenced from one sample in a study of tissue T cells after allogeneic stem cell transplantation. This table comes from immunoSEQ multiplex PCR, and its TCRdb copy is limited to in-frame clones, with some not included. In the table there are more than 45,000 clones, around 73% of which are singletons. The material sequenced was sorted cells pooled from one or two spleens. The receptors derive from a pool of C57BL/6 mice in good health.

Comment on this clone: Germline and genes here are mouse. Coverage ceases 1 residue before the CDR3 finishes, and the germline J gene fills in the end. V usage is TRBV13-2 and J usage is TRBJ2-5; 11 nucleotides agree with TRBD2. V dropped 0 bases and J dropped 5; count of bases not matched to a gene: 5. Germline V gives CDR1 NNHNN, CDR2 SYGAGS (reference sequence). CDR3 length equals 16 residues. CDR3 sequence reads: CASGDARDWGIDTQYF. The sequenced CDR3 bases are TGTGCCAGCGGTGATGCCCGGGACTGGGGGATAGACACCCAGTAC.

A word on this clone: Gene names denote mouse genes. The sequence runs out 1 residue before the end of the CDR3; the remainder is reconstructed from the germline J gene. V and J are TRBV5 and TRBJ1-3; 9 bases align to TRBD1. Germline lookup yields CDR1 LGHNA and CDR2 YNLKQL (reference sequence). The CDR3 is 16 amino acids. With 2 bases clipped from V and 0 bases from J, the junction kept 2 bases outside the gene matches. Here the CDR3 reads CASSQTGGHSGNTLYF. The sequenced CDR3 bases are TGTGCCAGCAGCCAAACAGGGGGCCATTCTGGAAATACGCTCTAT.

Notes on this clone: Here the gene names and germline are mouse. The read terminates 1 residue ahead of where the CDR3 ends, so the germline J gene completes it. This chain uses TRBV1 with TRBJ2-3; 10 bases are a match to TRBD2. Germline V CDR1 and CDR2: NSQYPW, LRSPGD (reference sequence). The trim removed 0 bases at V and 3 bases at J, leaving 3 bases unmatched. The length of the CDR3 is 16 residues. The CDR3 sequence: CTCSADWGGEAETLYF. The covered CDR3 bases are TGCACCTGCAGTGCAGACTGGGGGGGCGAGGCAGAAACGCTGTAT. Variable domain in full (rest from reference TRBV1 and TRBJ2-3): VTLLEQNPRWRLVPRGQAVNLRCILKNSQYPWMSWYQQDLQKQLQWLFTLRSPGDKEVKSLPGADYLATRVTDTELRLQVANMSQGRTLYCTCSADWGGEAETLYFGSGTRLTVL.

In regard to this clone: Gene and germline names: mouse. The missing CDR3 end, 1 residue past where the read stops, is filled in from the germline J gene. The chain carries TRBV16 and TRBJ1-3; D may be TRBD1 (5 bases). This CDR3 spans 16 amino acids. Trimming took off 0 bases at V and 0 bases at J, with 9 bases between the two ends. The germline CDR1 and CDR2 sequences are SGHSA and FRNQAP. CDR3 sequence reads: CASSLDWGNSGNTLYF. The CDR3 bases that were read are TGTGCAAGCAGCTTAGATTGGGGGAATTCTGGAAATACGCTCTAT.

Remarks on this clone: Genes here carry mouse names. The sequence runs out 1 residue before the end of the CDR3; the remainder is reconstructed from the germline J gene. V is TRBV14 and J is TRBJ2-5; D is uncertain. Germline lookup yields CDR1 SGHDT and CDR2 FRDEAV. CDR3 length: 14 amino acids. The ends were cut back, 2 bases at V and 1 base at J, with 8 bases in the middle. CDR3 sequence reads: CASSFRGDQDTQYF. The sequenced part of the CDR3 DNA is TGTGCCAGCAGTTTTCGGGGAGACCAAGACACCCAGTAC.

Of note for this clone: Gene names are the mouse ones. The read ends 1 residue shy of where the CDR3 ends; the end is completed using the germline J gene. The V and J genes are TRBV19 and TRBJ2-7; D remains ambiguous. Per the germline V gene, CDR1 is FNHDT and CDR2 is SITEND (reference sequence). This CDR3 has 12 amino acids. With 4 bases removed from V and 0 bases from J, the gap between germline ends came to 5 bases. The CDR3 sequence: CASSPSSYEQYF. Partial CDR3 DNA: TGTGCCAGCAGTCCCTCCTCCTATGAACAGTAC. Variable domain in full (rest from reference TRBV19 and TRBJ2-7): GGIITQTPKFLIGQEGQKLTLKCQQNFNHDTMYWYRQDSGKGLRLIYYSITENDLQKGDLSEGYDASREKKSSFSLTVTSAQKNEMAVFLCASSPSSYEQYFGPGTRLTVL.

On this clone: Mouse germline and gene names are used. The read falls 1 residue short of the CDR3 end, and the missing part is taken from the germline J gene. The J gene is TRBJ1-4, the V gene TRBV13-2; TRBD1 agrees at 10 bases. Looked up from germline, CDR1 is NNHNN and CDR2 is SYGAGS (reference sequence). Unmatched junction bases numbered 5, after V lost 2 bases and J lost 7 bases. The CDR3 is 15 residues long. The CDR3 DNA, read in part, is TGTGCCAGCGGTGACCGGGACAGGGGTGGCGAAAGATTATTT. Its protein is CASGDRDRGGERLF. The entire CDR3 protein is CASGDRDRGGERLFF.

This clone came up once. Gene labels here are mouse ones. The CDR3 end lies 1 residue beyond the end of the read and is filled in from the germline J gene. This chain joins TRBV1 and TRBJ2-3, with TRBD2 matching 7 bases. CDR3 size: 15 residues. J was trimmed by 1 base and V by 6 bases; bases with no gene match: 7. Germline assignment: CDR1 NSQYPW and CDR2 LRSPGD (reference sequence). The CDR3 sequence is CTCSAGGWGAETLYF. The part of the CDR3 DNA that was read is TGCACCTGCAGCGCGGGGGGGTGGGGTGCAGAAACGCTGTAT.

In regard to this clone: Mouse names are used for the genes. The CDR3 end falls 1 residue outside the read, so it is completed with the germline J gene. This sequence joins TRBV19 and TRBJ1-1, with a possible D match to TRBD1 (5 bases). Looked up from germline, CDR1 is FNHDT and CDR2 is SITEND (reference sequence). The germline V and J ends were trimmed by 5 bases and 3 bases, with 11 bases remaining between them. The CDR3 runs 13 residues. Partial CDR3 DNA: TGTGCCAGCAGCCTGGGAGGGGACACAGAAGTCTTC. This sequence encodes CASSLGGDTEVF. The entire CDR3 protein is CASSLGGDTEVFF. The whole variable domain, filled in from reference TRBV19 and TRBJ1-1, reads GGIITQTPKFLIGQEGQKLTLKCQQNFNHDTMYWYRQDSGKGLRLIYYSITENDLQKGDLSEGYDASREKKSSFSLTVTSAQKNEMAVFLCASSLGGDTEVFFGKGTRLTVV.

On this clone: Genes and germline are mouse. The read terminates 1 residue before the CDR3 end, so the remaining end is supplied by the germline J gene. The chain carries TRBV31 and TRBJ1-5, with D unresolved. Trimming pared 0 bases from V and 5 bases from J, leaving 8 bases between. The V gene's germline CDR1 is GKSSPN and CDR2 SITVG. This CDR3 spans 13 amino acids. The chain's CDR3 is CAWSLMVDQAPLF. The covered CDR3 bases are TGTGCCTGGAGTCTAATGGTGGACCAGGCTCCGCTT. Complete variable domain (other parts from reference TRBV31 and TRBJ1-5): AQTIHQWPVAEIKAVGSPLSLGCTIKGKSSPNLYWYWQATGGTLQQLFYSITVGQVESVVQLNLSASRPKDDQFILSTEKLLLSHSGFYLCAWSLMVDQAPLFGEGTRLSVL.

Regarding this clone: Mouse germline and gene names are used. The CDR3 extends 1 residue past the end of the read, so its final part is completed from the germline J gene. The chain uses TRBV19 and TRBJ1-2; the match to TRBD1 covers 9 bases. The CDR3 sequence is 12 residues long. CDR1 is FNHDT and CDR2 is SITEND in the germline V gene (reference sequence). The ends lost 6 bases at V and 4 bases at J; junction bases unmatched: 1. The sequenced part of the CDR3 DNA is TGTGCCAGCAAGGGACAGGGCTCCGACTACACC. Translation: CASKGQGSDYT. The whole CDR3 is CASKGQGSDYTF.

With regard to this clone: Mouse names are used for the genes. The read is 1 residue too short to cover the CDR3 end, so that end is filled in from the germline J gene. The chain is built from TRBV5 and TRBJ2-1; D possibly corresponds to TRBD2 (5 bases). The CDR3 is 14 amino acids. CDR1 is LGHNA, CDR2 YNLKQL, per germline (reference sequence). V lost 0 bases to trimming and J lost 7 bases, with 10 bases between them. This chain's CDR3 is CASSQDGDGAEQFF. CDR3 DNA, as far as it was read: TGTGCCAGCAGCCAAGATGGGGATGGGGCTGAGCAGTTC.

Remarks on this clone: Gene names follow the mouse nomenclature. Read sequence stops 1 residue before the CDR3 end, and the germline J gene provides the missing end. The chain combines TRBV13-3 with TRBJ2-5; D may be TRBD1 (6 bases). Germline V lookup: CDR1 NNHDY, CDR2 SYVADS. Trimming removed 2 bases at V and 2 bases at J, with 9 bases between. The CDR3 totals 14 residues. Partial CDR3 DNA: TGTGCCAGCAGTGACCGGGACATCCAAGACACCCAGTAC. Protein product: CASSDRDIQDTQY. The full CDR3 reads CASSDRDIQDTQYF.

This clone appeared a few times. Gene names follow the mouse nomenclature. The read terminates 1 residue ahead of where the CDR3 ends, so the germline J gene completes it. The chain couples TRBV13-1 to TRBJ2-7; 7 nucleotides align to TRBD2. Germline CDR1 is NSHNY and CDR2 is SYGAGN. CDR3 size: 13 residues. The V gene end was trimmed by 5 bases and the J gene end by 3 bases; junction bases not matched to a gene: 5. CDR3 sequence reads: CASSPGLSYEQYF. Incomplete CDR3 DNA: TGTGCCAGCAGCCCGGGACTGAGCTATGAACAGTAC.

A note on this clone: Mouse germline and gene names are used. The missing CDR3 end, 1 residue past where the read stops, is filled in from the germline J gene. The gene calls are TRBV20 and TRBJ1-4, with TRBD1 matching 7 bases. This CDR3 region has 17 residues. Germline CDR1 GFQATS, CDR2 STVNSAI. V dropped 0 bases and J dropped 3; count of bases not matched to a gene: 10. CDR3 DNA, as far as it was read: TGTGGTGCTAGGGATCCCGAGACAGGGAAGGCCAACGAAAGATTATTT. It yields the protein CGARDPETGKANERLF. In full, the CDR3 is CGARDPETGKANERLFF.

A note on this clone: Mouse germline and gene names are used. The read ends 1 residue early relative to the CDR3; the germline J gene fills the gap. This chain joins TRBV12-1 and TRBJ2-1; the match to TRBD1 covers 9 bases. The CDR3 contains 15 residues. V lost 1 base, J lost 5 bases, and 5 bases stayed unmatched. The germline CDR1 and CDR2 sequences are SGHSN and HYEKVE. CDR3 sequence: CASSLGQGMNAEQFF. CDR3 DNA, as far as it was read: TGTGCCAGCTCTCTGGGACAGGGTATGAATGCTGAGCAGTTC. Full variable domain (missing parts from reference TRBV12-1 and TRBJ2-1): DSGVVQSPRHIIKEKGGRSVLTCIPISGHSNVVWYQQTLGKELKFLIQHYEKVERDKGFLPSRFSVQQFDDYHSEMNMSALELEDSAMYFCASSLGQGMNAEQFFGPGTRLTVL.

Remarks on this clone: These gene names are mouse names. The sequenced fragment ends 1 residue before the CDR3 boundary, so the rest is inferred from the germline J gene. Different DNA sequences within this sample yield the same CDR3. This chain links TRBV13-3 with TRBJ2-5; D call uncertain. V was trimmed by 0 bases and J by 0 bases, leaving 5 bases between them. This CDR3 is built from 14 residues. The V gene's germline CDR1 is NNHDY and CDR2 SYVADS. The sequenced part of the CDR3 DNA is TGTGCCAGCAGTGATGCAAGAAACCAAGACACCCAGTAC. Protein: CASSDARNQDTQY. The complete CDR3 reads CASSDARNQDTQYF.

This clone was counted once. Gene names follow the mouse nomenclature. Coverage ceases 1 residue before the CDR3 finishes, and the germline J gene fills in the end. The V and J genes are TRBV12-1 and TRBJ1-3; 7 bases are a match to TRBD1. CDR3 size: 14 residues. Trimming cost V 4 bases and J 0 bases; bases outside gene matches: 2. Germline CDR1 reads SGHSN; CDR2 reads HYEKVE. CDR3: CASSQGHSGNTLYF. The part of the CDR3 DNA that was read is TGTGCCAGCTCACAGGGGCATTCTGGAAATACGCTCTAT.